This T cell receptor beta chain was documented in a study of blood T cells in healthy people across ages. Turning to the study itself: Every two T cells gave about one barcoded beta molecule via template switching.

Germline V gene data show CDR1 as SQVTM and CDR2 as ANQGSEA. With 6 bases clipped from V and 1 base from J, the junction kept 4 bases outside the gene matches. The CDR3 consists of 14 residues. Each donor supplied approximately 10 milliliters of peripheral blood. The authors isolated at least 6 million PBMCs per sample. It was with a sample-barcoded 5' primer and a J-beta primer mix that a second PCR of about 6 to 11 cycles was run. TCRdb ran MiXCR on the 5' RACE reads and lists one entry per CDR3 protein. The repertoire holds approximately 400,000 distinct CDR3 sequences, with about 55% as singletons.

This sequence originates from a man aged 55 to 70 in good health. Sequenced sample: blood. J is TRBJ2-2 and V is TRBV29-1, with 8 nucleotides matching TRBD1. Here the CDR3 reads CSVNGQGNTGELFF. The CDR3 DNA follows: TGCAGCGTCAACGGACAGGGGAACACCGGGGAGCTGTTTTTT.